The 24 T cell receptor beta chains given below trace back to one sample, sequenced in a study of T-cell reconstitution after alpha-beta-depleted transplantation in children. Unique molecular identifiers were incorporated during preparation of the TCRbeta library. TCRdb itself ran the PCR reads through MiXCR, one entry per CDR3 protein. Of around 71,000 distinct CDR3 sequences in the sample, about 7% were seen once. Specimen: PBMCs from the stem cell graft donor, collected from the stem cell graft. The receptor source for this set is a human donor who donated a stem cell graft to a child with acute lymphoblastic leukemia.

This clonotype was seen at least ten times. CDR3 loop: CASRDRENIQYF. The CDR3 bases are TGCGCCAGCAGAGACAGGGAAAACATTCAGTACTTC. The rearrangement joins TRBV10-2 to TRBJ2-4; 7 bases fit TRBD1. Germline assignment: CDR1 WSHSY and CDR2 SAAADI. The CDR3 extends over 12 amino acids. The trim removed 6 bases at V and 5 bases at J, leaving 1 base unmatched.

The chain employs TRBV5-5 and TRBJ2-2; D not certain. This CDR3 contains 15 residues. Trimming removed 0 bases from V and 2 bases from J, with 8 bases in between. The germline V gene has CDR1 SGHKS and CDR2 YYEKEE (reference sequence). The CDR3 DNA reads TGTGCCAGCAGCTTGGAGCCGGGTAACACCGGGGAGCTGTTTTTT. Its translation: CASSLEPGNTGELFF.

This clonotype was seen at least ten times. The chain is built from TRBV28 and TRBJ1-4; 9 bases match TRBD1. The CDR3 is made up of 15 amino acids. V gave up 5 bases and J gave up 7 bases; unmatched junction bases: 8. CDR1 and CDR2 from the germline V gene are MDHEN and SYDVKM. CDR3: CASSPHRGRVEKLFF. The CDR3 bases are TGTGCCAGCAGTCCTCACAGGGGGCGCGTTGAAAAACTGTTTTTT.

J is TRBJ2-1 and V is TRBV7-3, with a possible D match to TRBD2 (6 bases). Trimming took off 2 bases at V and 0 bases at J, with 11 bases between the two ends. Germline CDR1 is SGHTA and CDR2 is FQGTGA. The CDR3 loop spans 16 amino acids. Here the CDR3 DNA reads TGTGCCAGCAGCTTATTTGGGGGGAACTCCTACAATGAGCAGTTCTTC. This codes for CASSLFGGNSYNEQFF.

This clonotype came up many times. The chain combines TRBV5-1 with TRBJ1-1, with D perhaps matching TRBD1 (5 bases). CDR3 length: 13 residues. Per the germline V gene, CDR1 is SGHRS and CDR2 is YFSETQ. V lost 4 bases and J 1 base, leaving 8 bases between the germline ends. The CDR3 DNA reads as TGCGCCAGCAGCGTACAGGAGAACACTGAAGCTTTCTTT. It is translated as CASSVQENTEAFF.

The chain combines TRBV2 with TRBJ2-4, with D possibly being TRBD1 (5 bases). The CDR3 is made up of 15 amino acids. The V end lost 6 bases, the J end lost 8 bases, and 20 bases lay between the germline ends. Germline V CDR1 and CDR2: SNHLY, FYNNEI. The CDR3 nucleotides read TGTGCCAGCAGGGCCCTCTGGGGCCTCGATGACATTCAGTACTTC. This gives the protein CASRALWGLDDIQYF.

This clonotype was counted between two and nine times. The V gene is TRBV7-3, the J gene TRBJ2-3; D not certain. Trimming left V 0 bases short and J 9 bases short, with 13 bases between. Germline lookup yields CDR1 SGHTA and CDR2 FQGTGA. The CDR3 extends over 14 amino acids. The CDR3 spells CASSLTSASPTQYF. Here the CDR3 DNA reads TGTGCCAGCAGCTTAACATCGGCTTCGCCGACGCAGTATTTT.

This clonotype was picked up a small number of times. The gene calls are TRBV7-6 and TRBJ2-3; 8 nucleotides align to TRBD1. V trimming: 10 bases; J trimming: 2 bases; junction bases outside the gene matches: 8. This CDR3 is 14 amino acids long. Germline V CDR1 and CDR2: SGHVS, FNYEAQ. CDR3: CATDRTGLTDTQYF. In nucleotides, the CDR3 is TGTGCCACCGATAGGACAGGGCTCACAGATACGCAGTATTTT.

This clonotype has only a few counts. This chain links TRBV12-3 or TRBV12-4 with TRBJ1-3; D call uncertain. The CDR3 consists of 11 residues. V lost 2 bases, J lost 8 bases, and 4 bases lay in between. The CDR3 DNA sequence: TGTGCCAGCAGTTTAAGTGACACCATATATTTT. This translates into CASSLSDTIYF.

This clonotype was counted ten times or more. This chain uses TRBV13 with TRBJ2-1, with 8 positions matching TRBD2. CDR1 is PRHDT and CDR2 is FYEKMQ in the germline V gene (reference sequence). After removal of 8 bases from V and 2 bases from J, the junction contained 2 bases not matched to a gene. The CDR3 totals 13 residues. Here the CDR3 reads CASRLAPYNEQFF. CDR3 coding DNA: TGTGCCAGCCGACTAGCGCCCTACAATGAGCAGTTCTTC.

In its sample, this clonotype was seen many times. The genes are TRBV12-3 or TRBV12-4 and TRBJ2-5, with TRBD1 matching over 7 bases. CDR3 length equals 14 residues. With V trimmed by 4 bases and J by 2 bases, 4 bases remained unmatched. The CDR3 DNA sequence: TGTGCCAGCAGTTATGGGACAGCACAAGAGACCCAGTACTTC. It encodes CASSYGTAQETQYF.

This clonotype was detected many times. V usage is TRBV9 and J usage is TRBJ2-1, with 10 bases aligning to TRBD2. The germline gives CDR1 SGDLS, CDR2 YYNGEE. J was trimmed by 6 bases and V by 4 bases; bases with no gene match: 10. The CDR3 consists of 16 residues. The CDR3 DNA reads as TGTGCCAGCAGCATCCGAGCGGGAGGGTTATCCAATGAGCAGTTCTTC. This sequence encodes CASSIRAGGLSNEQFF. Variable domain in full (rest from reference TRBV9 and TRBJ2-1): DSGVTQTPKHLITATGQRVTLRCSPRSGDLSVYWYQQSLDQGLQFLIQYYNGEERAKGNILERFSAQQFPDLHSELNLSSLELGDSALYFCASSIRAGGLSNEQFFGPGTRLTVL.

At least ten counts were recorded for this clonotype. The chain links TRBV4-3 to TRBJ1-2; 8 bases line up with TRBD1. V was pared by 2 bases and J by 4 bases, with 9 bases of the junction left unmatched. This CDR3 spans 16 amino acids. CDR1 and CDR2 from the germline V gene are LGHNA and YSLEER. The CDR3 loop is CASSQHQQGDPYGYTF. CDR3 DNA: TGCGCCAGCAGCCAACATCAACAGGGGGACCCCTATGGCTACACCTTC.

The genes are TRBV4-1 and TRBJ2-5, with D perhaps TRBD2 (6 bases). CDR3 length equals 15 residues. V lost 3 bases, J lost 4 bases, and 15 bases lay in between. Germline V lookup: CDR1 MGHRA, CDR2 YSYEKL. The CDR3 loop is CASSHDTGVRETQYF. For the CDR3, the DNA is TGCGCCAGCAGCCATGACACGGGGGTGAGAGAGACCCAGTACTTC.

The table lists this clonotype with many counts. The rearrangement joins TRBV3-1 to TRBJ1-5; 7 bases are a match to TRBD1. Germline-derived CDR1 and CDR2 are LGHDT and YNNKEL (reference sequence). The CDR3 is 14 residues long. V lost 1 base and J lost 6; bases outside the gene matches: 3. This CDR3 is CASSQAGGRQPQHF. CDR3 coding DNA: TGTGCCAGCAGCCAAGCAGGGGGGCGTCAGCCCCAGCATTTT.

This clonotype was detected many times. J is TRBJ1-1 and V is TRBV5-1; TRBD1 matches at 8 bases. Unmatched junction bases numbered 5, after V lost 6 bases and J lost 4 bases. The germline gives CDR1 SGHRS, CDR2 YFSETQ. The length of the CDR3 is 13 residues. As DNA, the CDR3 is TGCGCCAGCAATACAGGGGGAGCCACTGAAGCTTTCTTT. It codes for CASNTGGATEAFF.

This clonotype has at least ten counts. The V gene is TRBV12-3 or TRBV12-4, the J gene TRBJ1-2; the match to TRBD1 covers 7 bases. Trimming removed 5 bases from V and 8 bases from J; junction bases left unmatched: 5. The CDR3 loop spans 12 amino acids. The CDR3 DNA reads TGTGCCAGCAGTCTAGGGGGCAGGGGCTACACCTTC. Its protein is CASSLGGRGYTF.

This clonotype showed up many times. The chain carries TRBV5-6 and TRBJ1-5; D not resolved. The CDR3 loop spans 15 amino acids. The ends were cut back, 4 bases at V and 3 bases at J, with 14 bases in the middle. The germline gives CDR1 SGHDT, CDR2 YYEEEE. This CDR3 is CASSRRIGDNQPQHF. CDR3 DNA: TGTGCCAGCAGCAGGCGGATCGGCGACAATCAGCCCCAGCATTTT.

This clonotype was detected ten times or more. The chain recombines TRBV12-3 or TRBV12-4 with TRBJ2-6; D unclear. V was cut by 5 bases and J by 1 base, with 9 bases left in between. This CDR3 spans 15 amino acids. Here the CDR3 DNA reads TGTGCCAGCAGTCACACCGGATCTGGGGCCAACGTCCTGACTTTC. Translation: CASSHTGSGANVLTF.

This clonotype was detected a few times. This sequence joins TRBV4-3 and TRBJ1-3; no definite D call. Germline-derived CDR1 and CDR2 are LGHNA and YSLEER. This CDR3 spans 17 amino acids. Trimming pared 0 bases from V and 0 bases from J, leaving 12 bases between. The CDR3: CASSQDRQATSGNTIYF. The CDR3 DNA follows: TGCGCCAGCAGCCAAGATCGCCAGGCAACCTCTGGAAACACCATATATTTT.

This clonotype showed up many times. V and J are TRBV11-2 and TRBJ1-2; D is ambiguous. Trimming cost V 6 bases and J 8 bases, with 13 bases left between them. The CDR3 covers 12 residues. Per the germline V gene, CDR1 is SGHAT and CDR2 is FQNNGV. The CDR3 loop is CASSLGLYGYTF. CDR3 coding DNA: TGTGCCAGCAGTCTCGGCCTGTACGGCTACACCTTC.

This sequence joins TRBV12-3 or TRBV12-4 and TRBJ2-1; 7 bases are a match to TRBD1. The junction had 9 bases not matched to a gene; V was cut back by 3 bases and J by 4 bases. The length of the CDR3 is 16 residues. The CDR3 coding sequence is TGTGCCAGCAGTTTCAGTACAGGGGTCATGTACAATGAGCAGTTCTTC. It encodes CASSFSTGVMYNEQFF.

Only a few counts were recorded for this clonotype. The gene calls are TRBV7-8 and TRBJ2-7; 8 nucleotides line up with TRBD1. The CDR3 is made up of 15 amino acids. The V segment lost 4 bases and the J segment 2 bases; nucleotides outside the gene matches: 7. Germline V lookup: CDR1 SGHVS, CDR2 FQNEAQ. The chain's CDR3 is CASSSDRELTYEQYF. CDR3 nucleotides: TGTGCCAGCAGCTCGGACAGGGAGCTCACCTACGAGCAGTACTTC.

The V gene is TRBV6-5, the J gene TRBJ1-1; D gene unclear. The CDR3 runs 13 residues. Germline V gene data show CDR1 as MNHEY and CDR2 as SVGAGI. Trimming took off 4 bases at V and 5 bases at J, with 11 bases between the two ends. The CDR3 protein is CASSSASTTEAFF. CDR3 bases: TGTGCCAGCAGTTCGGCCTCGACAACTGAAGCTTTCTTT.